Listed below are T cell receptor beta chains from one sample, sequenced in a study of OX40 agonist ivuxolimab in advanced cancers. Sequencing was performed with immunoSEQ multiplex PCR; in TCRdb, only in-frame clones are kept and a portion is missing. The sample lists fewer than 30,000 clones; more than 85% were seen once. The sample here was CD4+ or CD8+ T cells sorted from blood, taken in a trial of the OX40 agonist ivuxolimab. The receptors derive from an adult with an advanced solid tumor such as melanoma, head and neck, liver or kidney cancer. CDR3s leave out the opening cysteine and the closing phenylalanine or tryptophan. Each record gives: V gene, D gene, J gene, CDR3 protein. A D gene is named only where the DNA matches it firmly.

TRBV19	TRBD2	TRBJ2-1	ATQLAGDYNEQF
TRBV6-6	-	TRBJ2-2	ASSGQIDTGELF
TRBV4-1	TRBD1	TRBJ1-2	ASTAGTGSGYGYT
TRBV7-9	-	TRBJ2-1	ASSPQTFSSYNEQF
TRBV5-6	-	TRBJ1-1	ASSGGLRAF
TRBV6-5	-	TRBJ1-1	ASSGRGGDTEAF
TRBV28	-	TRBJ2-1	ASSLVDSREQF
TRBV29-1	TRBD2	TRBJ2-3	SVVGGSEDTQY
TRBV25-1	-	TRBJ1-1	ASSTQRGAEAF
TRBV10-3	TRBD1	TRBJ2-3	AIRTGTGPDTQY
TRBV28	-	TRBJ1-1	ASKLPAGSSEAF
TRBV6-6	-	TRBJ2-5	ASSLGRETQY
TRBV28	-	TRBJ2-7	ASSIPQGGSNEQY
TRBV7-9	-	TRBJ1-2	ASSLEDNYGYT
TRBV7-7	-	TRBJ2-2	ASSLGSGELF
TRBV4-3	TRBD1	TRBJ1-2	ASSQERGLYYGYT
TRBV1	-	TRBJ1-1	ASSQDWNNRGGPEAF
TRBV11-2	-	TRBJ2-2	ASSLIRELF
TRBV5-6	TRBD1	TRBJ2-1	ASSKKTGELSYNEQF
TRBV4-3	-	TRBJ2-3	ASSQDTGGRGDTQY
TRBV7-9	-	TRBJ2-3	ATPNSPYNTDTQY
TRBV18	TRBD1	TRBJ2-7	AGSTGDPYEQY
TRBV4-2	-	TRBJ2-1	ASSPNLFTDGNAPNEQF
TRBV27	-	TRBJ2-1	ASSPGVTDEQF
TRBV19	TRBD1	TRBJ2-3	ATDNWARGSTDTQY
TRBV27	TRBD1	TRBJ2-7	ASAWTGVPYEQY
TRBV19	-	TRBJ2-1	ASSFVLVRTNGNEQF
TRBV7-2	-	TRBJ1-1	ASSPGGAGRRDKNTEAF
TRBV27	-	TRBJ2-7	ASSLSAGTGSYEQY
TRBV6-5	-	TRBJ2-3	ASTPDLLGADTQY
TRBV25-1	-	TRBJ1-5	ASSGSSARYSNQPQH
TRBV5-1	-	TRBJ2-7	ASSLSGYSYEQY
TRBV13	TRBD2	TRBJ2-1	ASSPGTSGSKNEQF
TRBV10-3	-	TRBJ2-5	AISVGETQY
TRBV28	-	TRBJ1-1	ASGAGTTNTEAF
TRBV6-1	TRBD1	TRBJ1-2	ASSVGQGPNYGYT
TRBV27	-	TRBJ2-7	ASSSGSSYEQY
TRBV4-1	TRBD2	TRBJ2-2	ASSQVAGETGELF
TRBV2	TRBD2	TRBJ2-3	ATRQVGLGGITDTQY
TRBV5-1	-	TRBJ1-2	ASSGGLAGDGYT
TRBV27	TRBD2	TRBJ2-7	ASSPGLAETYEQY
TRBV6-1	-	TRBJ2-5	ASSDVGIGETQY
TRBV28	-	TRBJ2-7	ASSYTPGQGRFRTPYEQY
TRBV7-9	-	TRBJ1-2	ASLGGTDYGYT
TRBV6-1	-	TRBJ2-2	ASSDSYFASNTGELF
TRBV29-1	-	TRBJ2-2	SVGQGPRELF
TRBV15	-	TRBJ1-2	ATSRTLTEGYT
TRBV9	-	TRBJ2-3	ASSAAGYTDTQY
TRBV4-3	TRBD1	TRBJ1-2	ASSQGPRAGGGYT
TRBV28	-	TRBJ1-1	ASSPRTALGAF
TRBV7-2	-	TRBJ1-6	ASSLAGGGGSPLH
TRBV11-3	TRBD2	TRBJ2-5	ASSLEGLASGTQY
TRBV28	-	TRBJ2-7	ASSLAGTSYEQY
TRBV5-6	-	TRBJ1-2	ASSPGPNYGYT
TRBV14	TRBD2	TRBJ2-3	ASSQVRLAGVSTDTQY
TRBV28	-	TRBJ1-2	ASSQTVGGATGYT
TRBV11-2	-	TRBJ1-1	ASSLGPKDTEAF
TRBV2	TRBD1	TRBJ2-3	ASSNPGQEADTQY
TRBV5-6	-	TRBJ2-7	ASSLSAFNDEQY
TRBV10-2	TRBD2	TRBJ2-7	ASSASGYEQY